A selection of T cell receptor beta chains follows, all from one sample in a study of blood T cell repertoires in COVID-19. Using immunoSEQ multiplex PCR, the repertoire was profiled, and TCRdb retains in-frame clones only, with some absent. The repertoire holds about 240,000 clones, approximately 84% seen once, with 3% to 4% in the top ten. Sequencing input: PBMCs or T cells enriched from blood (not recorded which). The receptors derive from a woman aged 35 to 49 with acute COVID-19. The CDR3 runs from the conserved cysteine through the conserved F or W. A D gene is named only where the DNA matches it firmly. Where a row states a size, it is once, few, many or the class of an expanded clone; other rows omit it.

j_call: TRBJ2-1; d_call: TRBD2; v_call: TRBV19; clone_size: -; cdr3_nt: TGTGCCAGTATCCCGAAGGAGACTAGCGGGCGCCTAGGTGAGCAGTTCTTC; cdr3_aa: CASIPKETSGRLGEQFF
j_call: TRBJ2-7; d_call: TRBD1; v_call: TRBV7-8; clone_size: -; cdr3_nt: TGTGCCAGCAGCGAGGGGGCCAACGAGCAGTACTTC; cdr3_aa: CASSEGANEQYF
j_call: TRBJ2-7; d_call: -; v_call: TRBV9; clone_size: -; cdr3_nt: TGTGCCAGCAGCGTAGGGGAGGACTACTCCTACGAGCAGTACTTC; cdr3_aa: CASSVGEDYSYEQYF
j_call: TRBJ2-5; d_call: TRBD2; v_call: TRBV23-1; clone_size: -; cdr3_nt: TGCGCCAGCAGTCAAAAGTTAACTAGCGGGGTCCAAGAGACCCAGTACTTC; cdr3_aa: CASSQKLTSGVQETQYF
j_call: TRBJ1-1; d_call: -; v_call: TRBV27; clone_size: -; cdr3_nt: TGTGCCAGCAGTCCTCAGATCCCAGGGATAGGAACTGAAGCTTTCTTT; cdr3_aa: CASSPQIPGIGTEAFF
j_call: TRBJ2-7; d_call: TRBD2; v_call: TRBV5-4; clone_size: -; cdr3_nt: TGTGCCAGCAGCTTGGGGCGCGGGGGGAGCTCCTACGAGCAGTACTTC; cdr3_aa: CASSLGRGGSSYEQYF
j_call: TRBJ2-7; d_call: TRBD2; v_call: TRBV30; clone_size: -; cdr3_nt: TGTGCCTGGAGGAGCGGGAATTCCCGCGAGCAGTACTTC; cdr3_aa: CAWRSGNSREQYF
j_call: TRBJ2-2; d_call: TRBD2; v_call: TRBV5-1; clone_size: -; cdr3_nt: TGCGCCAGCAGCCTGAGGAGCGGGACGAACACCGGGGAGCTGTTTTTT; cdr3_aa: CASSLRSGTNTGELFF
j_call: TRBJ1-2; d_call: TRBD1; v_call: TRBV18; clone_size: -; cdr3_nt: TGTGCCAGCTCACCACAGGGCGGAGGGACAGGGAGTAACTATGGCTACACCTTC; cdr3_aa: CASSPQGGGTGSNYGYTF
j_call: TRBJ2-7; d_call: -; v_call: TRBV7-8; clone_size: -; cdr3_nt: TGTGCCAGCAGCTCCAGCAGGGTAATCCACGAGCAGTACTTC; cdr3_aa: CASSSSRVIHEQYF
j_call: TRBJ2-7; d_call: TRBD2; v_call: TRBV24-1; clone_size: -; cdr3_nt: TGTGCCACCAGTGGTTTGCAGACTAGCGGGACCTACGAGCAGTACTTC; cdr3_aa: CATSGLQTSGTYEQYF
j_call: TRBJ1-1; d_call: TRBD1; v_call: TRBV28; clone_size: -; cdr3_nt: TGTGCCAGCAGTTATGGACAGGCGATGAACACTGAAGCTTTCTTT; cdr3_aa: CASSYGQAMNTEAFF
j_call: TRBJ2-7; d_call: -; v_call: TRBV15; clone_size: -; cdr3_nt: TGTGCCACCAGTTCGAGTAAGCGTTACGAGCAGTACTTC; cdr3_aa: CATSSSKRYEQYF
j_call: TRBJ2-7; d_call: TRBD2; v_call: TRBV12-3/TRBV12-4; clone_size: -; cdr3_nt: TGTGCCAGCAGCCGGAGCGGGAGGGAGCAGTACTTC; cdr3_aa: CASSRSGREQYF
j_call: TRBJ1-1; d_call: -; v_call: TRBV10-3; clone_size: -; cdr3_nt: TGTGCCATCAGTGAGACAGGGACCAACACTGAAGCTTTCTTT; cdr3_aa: CAISETGTNTEAFF
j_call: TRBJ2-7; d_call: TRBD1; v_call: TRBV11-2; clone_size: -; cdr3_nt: TGTGCCAGCAGCCTCGAGACAGGGTTCAACGAGCAGTACTTC; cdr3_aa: CASSLETGFNEQYF
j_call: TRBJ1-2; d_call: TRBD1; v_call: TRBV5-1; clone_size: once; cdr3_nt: TGCGCCAGCAGCTTGGCCACAGGGGAGGCCTCGGGCTACACCTTC; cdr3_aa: CASSLATGEASGYTF
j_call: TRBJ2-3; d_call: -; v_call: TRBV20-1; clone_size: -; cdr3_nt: TGCAGTGCTAGTAAGTTTAGCGGAGGCACCGATACGCAGTATTTT; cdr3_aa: CSASKFSGGTDTQYF
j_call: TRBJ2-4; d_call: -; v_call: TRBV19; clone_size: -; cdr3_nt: TGTGCCAGTAGTACCGGACTCTCCGGGTGGGCCAAAAACATTCAGTACTTC; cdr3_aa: CASSTGLSGWAKNIQYF
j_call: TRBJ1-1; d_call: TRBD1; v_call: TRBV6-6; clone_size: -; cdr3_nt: TGTGCCAGCAGTTACGAGGACAGGGCGGTGGCTGCTTTCTTT; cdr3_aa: CASSYEDRAVAAFF
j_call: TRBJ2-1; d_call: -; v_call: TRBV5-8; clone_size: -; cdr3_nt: TGTGCCAGCAGCTTATCTGTGGGAGTGAACAATGAGCAGTTCTTC; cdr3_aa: CASSLSVGVNNEQFF
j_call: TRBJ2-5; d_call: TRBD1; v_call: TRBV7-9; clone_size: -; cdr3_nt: TGTGCCAGCAGCACTCGACAGGGTCAGACCCAGTACTTC; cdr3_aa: CASSTRQGQTQYF
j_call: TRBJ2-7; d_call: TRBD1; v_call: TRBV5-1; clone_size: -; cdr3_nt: TGCGCCAGCAGCTTAACCGGGACAGGGCTGGAGCAGTACTTC; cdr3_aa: CASSLTGTGLEQYF
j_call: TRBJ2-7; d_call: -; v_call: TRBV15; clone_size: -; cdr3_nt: TGTGCCACCAGCAGAGATCGTGAGGGGGTGAGCCCCCAGTACTTC; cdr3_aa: CATSRDREGVSPQYF
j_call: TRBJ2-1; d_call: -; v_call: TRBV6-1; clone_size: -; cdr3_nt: TGTGCCAGCAGTGGCCAACAGGGGGGGGTTTACAATGAGCAGTTCTTC; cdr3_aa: CASSGQQGGVYNEQFF
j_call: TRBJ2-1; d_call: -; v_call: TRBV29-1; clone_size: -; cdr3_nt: TGCAGCGTTGAGGCGCGGGGCTGGCTTTACAATGAGCAGTTCTTC; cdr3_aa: CSVEARGWLYNEQFF
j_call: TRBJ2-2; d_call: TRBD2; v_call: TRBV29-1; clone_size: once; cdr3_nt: TGCAGCGCAGACGGGGGGACCCCTCCCGGGGAGCTGTTTTTT; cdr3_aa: CSADGGTPPGELFF
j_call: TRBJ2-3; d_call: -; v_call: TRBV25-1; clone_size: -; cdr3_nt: TGTGCCAGCACAGGACTTGGCACAGATACGCAGTATTTT; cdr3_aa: CASTGLGTDTQYF
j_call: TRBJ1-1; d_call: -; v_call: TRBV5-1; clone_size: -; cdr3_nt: TGCGCCAGCAGCCGTTTTCGGGTGAACACTGAAGCTTTCTTT; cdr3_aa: CASSRFRVNTEAFF
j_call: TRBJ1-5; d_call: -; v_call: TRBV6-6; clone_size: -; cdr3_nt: TGTGCCAGCAGTTACGGGCTCTTCCGCAATCAGCCCCAGCATTTT; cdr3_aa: CASSYGLFRNQPQHF
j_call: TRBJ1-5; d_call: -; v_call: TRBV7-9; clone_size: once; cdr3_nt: TGTGCCAGCAGCTTGGGCCATGGCTCGCAGCCCCAGCATTTT; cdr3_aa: CASSLGHGSQPQHF
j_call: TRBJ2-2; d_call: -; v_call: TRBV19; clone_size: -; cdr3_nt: TGTGCCAGTAGCATTCAGACAGGAACCGGGGAGCTGTTTTTT; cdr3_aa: CASSIQTGTGELFF
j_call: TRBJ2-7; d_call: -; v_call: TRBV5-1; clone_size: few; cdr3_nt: TGCGCCAGCGCTCTGCAGGGGTCCTACGAGCAGTACTTC; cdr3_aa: CASALQGSYEQYF
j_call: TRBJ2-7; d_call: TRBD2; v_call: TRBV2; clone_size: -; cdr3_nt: TGTGCCAGCAGATTTGGACTAGCGGGCACCTACGAGCAGTACTTC; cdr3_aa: CASRFGLAGTYEQYF
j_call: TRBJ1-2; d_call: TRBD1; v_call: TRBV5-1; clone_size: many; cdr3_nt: TGCGCCAGCAGCCCGGGACAGGCGCCTGGCTATGGCTACACCTTC; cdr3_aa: CASSPGQAPGYGYTF
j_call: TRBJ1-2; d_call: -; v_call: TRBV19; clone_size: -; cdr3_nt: TGTGCCAGTAGTATGGACACCTCCCTTGGCTACACCTTC; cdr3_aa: CASSMDTSLGYTF
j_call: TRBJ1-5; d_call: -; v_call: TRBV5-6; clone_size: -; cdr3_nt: TGTGCCAGCAGCAATGCAGGGCTGGATCAGCCCCAGCATTTT; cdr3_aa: CASSNAGLDQPQHF
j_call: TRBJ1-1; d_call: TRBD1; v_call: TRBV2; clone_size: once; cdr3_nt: TGTGCCAGCAGGAGGGACAGAAACACTGAAGCTTTCTTT; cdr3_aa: CASRRDRNTEAFF
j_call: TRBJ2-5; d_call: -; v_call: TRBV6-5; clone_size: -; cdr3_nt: TGTGCCAGCAATAATCCAGGGAGGGAGACCCAGTACTTC; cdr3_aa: CASNNPGRETQYF
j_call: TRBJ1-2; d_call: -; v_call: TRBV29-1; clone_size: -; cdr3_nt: TGCAGCGTTGGGGACACACACTACACCTTC; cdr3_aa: CSVGDTHYTF
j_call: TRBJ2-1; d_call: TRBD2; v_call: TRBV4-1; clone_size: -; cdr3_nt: TGCGCCAGCAGCCAAAGCGGGAGTTGGAACAATGAGCAGTTCTTC; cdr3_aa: CASSQSGSWNNEQFF
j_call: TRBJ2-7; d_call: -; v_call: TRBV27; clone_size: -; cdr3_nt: TGTGCCAGCAGTTTATCGGGCGTCGGCTACGAGCAGTACTTC; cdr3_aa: CASSLSGVGYEQYF
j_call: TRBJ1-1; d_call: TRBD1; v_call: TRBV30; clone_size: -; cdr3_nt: TGTGCCTGCCGAGGGACAGGGGGTTACTCTAACACTGAAGCTTTCTTT; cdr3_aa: CACRGTGGYSNTEAFF